The present T cell receptor (beta chain) was sequenced within a study of neurological immune-mediated disorders. General observations from the study: Among expanded clones, no CDR3 amino acid sequences were shared across subjects, a pattern suggesting private repertoires in all groups.

TCRdb reprocessed the 5' RACE reads via MiXCR and lists one record per CDR3 protein. This sample has 30,000 to 35,000 distinct CDR3 sequences, with more than 4% found just once. The T cells used for sorted libraries numbered roughly 910,000, either CD4+ or CD8+. V lost 2 bases and J lost 9, with 11 bases in between. This CDR3 contains 13 residues. Many counts were recorded for this clonotype. Its specificity is not known. Material: CD4+ T cells from blood. The clonotype comes from a woman aged 40 to 50 in good health. V gene TRBV12-3 or TRBV12-4 combines with J gene TRBJ1-3; D is undetermined. The CDR3 loop reads CASSLPEKVTIYF. In nucleotides, the CDR3 is TGTGCCAGCAGTTTACCCGAGAAGGTCACCATATATTTT.